This T cell receptor (beta chain) emerged from a study of blood T cells in healthy people across ages. A sample-barcoded 5' primer and a J-beta primer mix were used in a second PCR of roughly 7 to 11 cycles. MiXCR, run by TCRdb on the 5' RACE reads, gives a single entry per CDR3 protein. The table has fewer than 800,000 distinct CDR3 sequences, 45% to 50% seen once. The CDR3 is 15 residues long. Trimming took off 4 bases at V and 5 bases at J, with 18 bases between the two ends. Germline CDR1 is SGHRS and CDR2 is YFSETQ. The sequencing input was blood. The sequence came from a woman in her fifties or sixties in good health. The chain combines TRBV5-1 with TRBJ2-5; TRBD1 might be the D (6 bases). The CDR3 nucleotides read TGCGCCAGCAGCCCACTTCCCGGGACATGGGAGACCCAGTACTTC. It specifies CASSPLPGTWETQYF.